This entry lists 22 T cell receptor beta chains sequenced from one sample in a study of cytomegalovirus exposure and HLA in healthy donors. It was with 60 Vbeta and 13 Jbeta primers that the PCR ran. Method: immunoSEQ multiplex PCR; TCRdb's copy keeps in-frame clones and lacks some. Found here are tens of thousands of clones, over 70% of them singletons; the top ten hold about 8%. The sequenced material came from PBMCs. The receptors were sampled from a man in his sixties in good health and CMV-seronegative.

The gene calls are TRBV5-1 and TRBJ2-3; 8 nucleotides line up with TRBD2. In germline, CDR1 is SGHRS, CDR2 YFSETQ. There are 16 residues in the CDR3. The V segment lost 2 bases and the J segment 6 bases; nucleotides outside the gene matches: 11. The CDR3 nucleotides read TGCGCCAGCAGCTTAGGACTAGCATCCCCGGGGGATACGCAGTATTTT. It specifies CASSLGLASPGDTQYF.

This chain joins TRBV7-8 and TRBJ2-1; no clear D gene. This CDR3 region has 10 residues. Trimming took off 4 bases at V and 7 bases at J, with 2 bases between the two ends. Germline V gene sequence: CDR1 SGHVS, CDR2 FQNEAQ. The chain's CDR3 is CASSSNEQFF. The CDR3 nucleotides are TGTGCCAGCAGCTCAAATGAGCAGTTCTTC. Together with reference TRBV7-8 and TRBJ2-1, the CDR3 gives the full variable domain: GAGVSQSPRYKVAKRGQDVALRCDPISGHVSLFWYQQALGQGPEFLTYFQNEAQLDKSGLPSDRFFAERPEGSVSTLKIQRTQQEDSAVYLCASSSNEQFFGPGTRLTVL.

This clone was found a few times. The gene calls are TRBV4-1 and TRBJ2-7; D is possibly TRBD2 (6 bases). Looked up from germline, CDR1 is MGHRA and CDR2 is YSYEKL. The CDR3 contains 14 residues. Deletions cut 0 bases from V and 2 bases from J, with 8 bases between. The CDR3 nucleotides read TGCGCCAGCAGCCAAGAGGGGGGTCCCTACGAGCAGTACTTC. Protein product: CASSQEGGPYEQYF.

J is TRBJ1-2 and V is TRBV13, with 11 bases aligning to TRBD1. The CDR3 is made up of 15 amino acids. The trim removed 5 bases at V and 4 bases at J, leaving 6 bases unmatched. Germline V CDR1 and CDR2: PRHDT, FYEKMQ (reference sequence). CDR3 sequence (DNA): TGTGCCAGCAGCACATGGACAGGGGGCGGCTATGGCTACACCTTC. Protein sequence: CASSTWTGGGYGYTF.

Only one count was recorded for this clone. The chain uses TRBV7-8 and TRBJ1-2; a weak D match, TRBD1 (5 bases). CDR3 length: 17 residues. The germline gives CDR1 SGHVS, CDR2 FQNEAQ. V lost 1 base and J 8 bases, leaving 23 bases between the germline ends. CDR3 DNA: TGTGCCAGCAGCTTAGTGCATCGGGGGGGTCCCAAGGGGGGCTACACCTTC. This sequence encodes CASSLVHRGGPKGGYTF.

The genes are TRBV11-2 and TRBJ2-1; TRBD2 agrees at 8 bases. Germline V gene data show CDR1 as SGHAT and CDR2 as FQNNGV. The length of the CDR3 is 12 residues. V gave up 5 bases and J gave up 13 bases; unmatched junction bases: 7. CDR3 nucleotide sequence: TGTGCCAGCAGCCCCCGCGCGGGGGGACAGTTCTTC. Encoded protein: CASSPRAGGQFF.

The CDR3: CASSRGPQDTQYF. The CDR3 DNA reads TGTGCCAGCAGCAGGGGCCCTCAGGATACGCAGTATTTT. The genes are TRBV7-6 and TRBJ2-3; TRBD1 might be the D (5 bases). This CDR3 region has 13 residues. Looked up from germline, CDR1 is SGHVS and CDR2 is FNYEAQ. Deletions cut 5 bases from V and 6 bases from J, with 12 bases between.

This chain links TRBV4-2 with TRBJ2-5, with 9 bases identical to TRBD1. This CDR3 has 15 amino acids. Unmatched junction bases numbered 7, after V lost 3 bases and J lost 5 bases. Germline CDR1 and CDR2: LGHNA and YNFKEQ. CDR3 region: CASSQDGTGSETQYF. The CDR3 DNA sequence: TGTGCCAGCAGCCAGGACGGGACAGGGAGCGAGACCCAGTACTTC.

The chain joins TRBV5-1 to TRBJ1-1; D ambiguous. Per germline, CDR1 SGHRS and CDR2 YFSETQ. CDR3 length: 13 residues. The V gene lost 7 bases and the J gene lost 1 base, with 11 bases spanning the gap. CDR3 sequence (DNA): TGCGCCAGCGGGTTACAGACGAACACTGAAGCTTTCTTT. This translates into CASGLQTNTEAFF.

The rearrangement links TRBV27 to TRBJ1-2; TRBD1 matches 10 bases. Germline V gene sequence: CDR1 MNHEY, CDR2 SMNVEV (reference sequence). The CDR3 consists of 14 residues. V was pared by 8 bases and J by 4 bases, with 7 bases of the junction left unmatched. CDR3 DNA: TGTGCCAGCTCGGAAGGACAGGGGGTCTATGGCTACACCTTC. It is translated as CASSEGQGVYGYTF.

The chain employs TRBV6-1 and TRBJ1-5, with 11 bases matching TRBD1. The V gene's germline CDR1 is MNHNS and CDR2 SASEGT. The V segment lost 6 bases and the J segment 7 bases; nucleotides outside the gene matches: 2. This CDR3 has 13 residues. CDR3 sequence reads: CASSGTGGQPQHF. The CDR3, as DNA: TGTGCCAGCAGCGGGACAGGGGGACAGCCCCAGCATTTT.

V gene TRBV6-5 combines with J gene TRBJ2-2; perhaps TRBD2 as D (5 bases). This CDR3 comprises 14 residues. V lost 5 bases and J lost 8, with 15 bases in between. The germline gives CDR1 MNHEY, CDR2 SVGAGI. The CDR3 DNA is TGTGCCAGCAGTAACCAAGCCACGGGAGGGGAGCTGTTTTTT. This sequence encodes CASSNQATGGELFF.

The CDR3 sequence: CASSQVRQGGNQPQHF. The CDR3 bases are TGCGCCAGCAGCCAAGTTAGACAGGGAGGAAATCAGCCCCAGCATTTT. The gene calls are TRBV4-1 and TRBJ1-5; 7 bases line up with TRBD1. The V gene's germline CDR1 is MGHRA and CDR2 YSYEKL. This CDR3 has 16 amino acids. J was trimmed by 4 bases and V by 1 base; bases with no gene match: 7.

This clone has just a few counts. Here the CDR3 reads CATSSPRLGVTQYF. The CDR3 DNA is TGTGCCACCAGCAGCCCTCGACTAGGGGTGACCCAGTACTTC. This chain links TRBV15 with TRBJ2-5, with D perhaps matching TRBD2 (6 bases). The CDR3 is 14 amino acids. Trimming left V 3 bases short and J 7 bases short, with 15 bases between. Germline CDR1 and CDR2: LNHNV and YYDKDF (reference sequence). The full variable domain, completed using reference TRBV15 and TRBJ2-5, is DAMVIQNPRYQVTQFGKPVTLSCSQTLNHNVMYWYQQKSSQAPKLLFHYYDKDFNNEADTPDNFQSRRPNTSFCFLDIRSPGLGDTAMYLCATSSPRLGVTQYFGPGTRLLVL.

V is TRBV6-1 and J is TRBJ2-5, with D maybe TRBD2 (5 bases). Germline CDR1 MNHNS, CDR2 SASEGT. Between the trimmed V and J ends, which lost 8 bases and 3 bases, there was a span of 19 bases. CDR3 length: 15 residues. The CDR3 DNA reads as TGTGCCAGCTCTCGTACCGGGATCCCAGAAGAGACCCAGTACTTC. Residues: CASSRTGIPEETQYF.

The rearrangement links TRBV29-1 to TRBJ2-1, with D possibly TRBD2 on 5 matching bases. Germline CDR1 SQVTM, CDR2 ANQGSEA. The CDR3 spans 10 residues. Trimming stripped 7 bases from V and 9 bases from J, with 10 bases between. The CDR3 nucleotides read TGCAGCGGTCAGACTACTGAGCAGTTCTTC. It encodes CSGQTTEQFF.

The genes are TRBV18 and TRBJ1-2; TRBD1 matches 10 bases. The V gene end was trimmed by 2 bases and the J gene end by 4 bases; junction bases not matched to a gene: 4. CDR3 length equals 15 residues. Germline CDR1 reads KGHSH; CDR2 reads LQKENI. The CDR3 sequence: CASSPGTGEGYGYTF. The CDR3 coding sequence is TGTGCCAGCTCACCAGGGACAGGGGAGGGCTATGGCTACACCTTC.

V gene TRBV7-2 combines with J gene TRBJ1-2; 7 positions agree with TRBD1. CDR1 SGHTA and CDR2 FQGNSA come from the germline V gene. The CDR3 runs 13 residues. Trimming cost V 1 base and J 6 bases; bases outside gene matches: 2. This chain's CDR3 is CASSLGGTDGYTF. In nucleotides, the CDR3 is TGTGCCAGCAGCTTAGGAGGGACAGATGGCTACACCTTC.

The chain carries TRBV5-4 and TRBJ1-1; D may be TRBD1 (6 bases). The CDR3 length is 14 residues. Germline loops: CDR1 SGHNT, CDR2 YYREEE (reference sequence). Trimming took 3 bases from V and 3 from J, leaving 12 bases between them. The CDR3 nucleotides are TGTGCCAGCAGCTCTTTTTGGACAGACACTGAAGCTTTCTTT. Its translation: CASSSFWTDTEAFF.

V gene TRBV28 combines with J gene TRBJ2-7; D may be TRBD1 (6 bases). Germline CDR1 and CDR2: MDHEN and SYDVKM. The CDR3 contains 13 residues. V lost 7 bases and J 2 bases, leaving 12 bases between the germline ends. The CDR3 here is CASKIGQTYEQYF. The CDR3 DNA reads TGTGCCAGCAAAATAGGACAGACCTACGAGCAGTACTTC.

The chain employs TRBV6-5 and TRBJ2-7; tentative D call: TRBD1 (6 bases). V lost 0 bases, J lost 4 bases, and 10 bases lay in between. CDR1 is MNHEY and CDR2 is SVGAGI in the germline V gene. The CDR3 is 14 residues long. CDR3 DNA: TGTGCCAGCAGTTACTCACAGGGACCTTACGAGCAGTACTTC. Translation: CASSYSQGPYEQYF.

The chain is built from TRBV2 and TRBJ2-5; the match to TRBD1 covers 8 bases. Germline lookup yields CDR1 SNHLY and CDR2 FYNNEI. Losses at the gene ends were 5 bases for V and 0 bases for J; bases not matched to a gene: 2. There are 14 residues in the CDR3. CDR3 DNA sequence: TGTGCCAGCAGTCGACAGGGGAACCAAGAGACCCAGTACTTC. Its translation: CASSRQGNQETQYF.